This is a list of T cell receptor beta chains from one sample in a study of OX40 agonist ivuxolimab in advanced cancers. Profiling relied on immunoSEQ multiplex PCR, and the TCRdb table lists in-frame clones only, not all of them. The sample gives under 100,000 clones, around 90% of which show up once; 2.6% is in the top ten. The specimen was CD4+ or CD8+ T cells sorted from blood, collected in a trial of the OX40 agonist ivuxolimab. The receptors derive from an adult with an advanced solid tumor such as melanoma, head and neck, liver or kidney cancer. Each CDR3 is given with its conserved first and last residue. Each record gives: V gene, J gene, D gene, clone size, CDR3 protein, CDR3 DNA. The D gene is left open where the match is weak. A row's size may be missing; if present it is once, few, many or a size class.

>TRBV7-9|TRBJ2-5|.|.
CASSLGPRQIQETQYF
TGTGCCAGCAGCTTAGGCCCGAGACAAATTCAAGAGACCCAGTACTTC
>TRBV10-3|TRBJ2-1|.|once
CAISDLGVYNEQFF
TGTGCCATCAGTGATCTAGGGGTCTACAATGAGCAGTTCTTC
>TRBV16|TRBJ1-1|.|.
CASSQSAVNTEAFF
TGTGCCAGCAGCCAATCGGCGGTTAACACTGAAGCTTTCTTT
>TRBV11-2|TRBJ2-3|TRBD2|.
CASSLAMAGVWADTQYF
TGTGCCAGCAGCTTAGCGATGGCGGGAGTTTGGGCAGATACGCAGTATTTT
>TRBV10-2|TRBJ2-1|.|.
CASSESVNEQFF
TGCGCCAGCAGTGAGTCGGTTAATGAGCAGTTCTTC
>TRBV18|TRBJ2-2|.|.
CASSPRTGELFF
TGTGCCAGCTCACCTCGGACCGGGGAGCTGTTTTTT
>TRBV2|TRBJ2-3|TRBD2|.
CASSAGGGTDTQYF
TGTGCCAGCAGCGCGGGAGGGGGCACAGATACGCAGTATTTT
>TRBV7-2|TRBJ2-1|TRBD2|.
CASSSTSGSRNEQFF
TGTGCCAGCAGCTCAACTAGCGGGAGTCGGAATGAGCAGTTCTTC
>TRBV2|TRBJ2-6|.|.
CASSEFWGARSGANVLTF
TGTGCCAGCAGTGAATTTTGGGGAGCCCGCTCTGGGGCCAACGTCCTGACTTTC
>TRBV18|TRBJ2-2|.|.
CASSVRQVTGELFF
TGTGCCAGCTCAGTCCGACAGGTCACCGGGGAGCTGTTTTTT
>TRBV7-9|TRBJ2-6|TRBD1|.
CASSRTGDPGANVLTF
TGTGCCAGCAGCCGAACAGGGGACCCTGGGGCCAACGTCCTGACTTTC
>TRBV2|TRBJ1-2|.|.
CASSRTNYGYTF
TGTGCCAGCAGTAGAACTAACTATGGCTACACCTTC